This T cell receptor (beta chain) emerged from a study of cytomegalovirus exposure and HLA in healthy donors. Both 60 Vbeta primers and 13 Jbeta primers went into the PCR. Assay used: immunoSEQ multiplex PCR; TCRdb lists only in-frame clones, some missing. The sample has about 170,000 clones, almost 85% seen once. The germline CDR1 and CDR2 sequences are MNHNY and SVGAGI (reference sequence). With V trimmed by 4 bases and J by 1 base, 6 bases remained unmatched. The length of the CDR3 is 15 residues. A remark on this clone: Its matching antigen is unknown.

Study-wide findings and caveats: Most TCR sequences proved rare, with some public TCRs found in many donors.

The specimen was PBMCs. This receptor was identified in a girl aged 5 to 17 in good health and CMV-seropositive. This chain connects TRBV6-6 to TRBJ2-5; 7 positions match TRBD1. CDR3 sequence (DNA): TGTGCCAGCAGTTCGAACCGGGACAGCCAAGAGACCCAGTACTTC. Translated, it gives CASSSNRDSQETQYF.